These T cell receptor beta chains were read from a single sample in a study of regulatory T cells in long-lasting Graves disease. TCRdb re-derived calls from the multiplex PCR reads in MiXCR, one entry per CDR3 protein. The sample carries approximately 480,000 distinct CDR3 sequences, 15% to 20% recorded once. These data were likewise used in another study, on T cells in Graves' hyperthyroidism and ophthalmopathy.

Sequencing used peripheral blood mononuclear cells (PBMCs), obtained at new diagnosis, from a patient treated with antithyroid drugs. Receptor source: a man aged 40-49 years with Graves disease. Each CDR3 is given with its conserved first and last residue. The D gene is left open where the match is weak. Size values are once, few and many counts, or a class for expanded clones, and some rows have none.

clone_size,cdr3_length,j_call,d_call,v_call,cdr3_aa,cdr3_nt
NA,13,TRBJ2-1,NA,TRBV14,CASSQDLGGEQFF,TGTGCCAGCAGCCAAGATTTAGGGGGTGAGCAGTTCTTC
many,13,TRBJ2-7,NA,TRBV5-1,CASSLYGVDEQYF,TGCGCCAGCAGCTTGTATGGGGTTGACGAGCAGTACTTC
NA,15,TRBJ2-7,TRBD2,TRBV11-2,CASSLALAGPYEQYF,TGTGCCAGCAGCTTGGCCCTAGCGGGCCCCTACGAGCAGTACTTC
many,14,TRBJ2-7,TRBD1,TRBV7-2,CASSLTGGLSEQYF,TGTGCCAGCAGCTTGACAGGGGGCCTTAGCGAGCAGTACTTC
many,15,TRBJ2-7,TRBD1,TRBV28,CASSLSDRGSYEQYF,TGTGCCAGCAGTTTATCGGACAGGGGGTCCTACGAGCAGTACTTC
NA,15,TRBJ1-5,NA,TRBV15,CATSRDILGNQPQHF,TGTGCCACCAGCAGAGATATACTGGGCAATCAGCCCCAGCATTTT
many,14,TRBJ2-5,NA,TRBV20-1,CSASSPRRDETQYF,TGCAGTGCTAGTTCTCCGCGCCGCGATGAGACCCAGTACTTC
many,14,TRBJ2-1,NA,TRBV5-1,CASSSQADYNEQFF,TGCGCCAGCAGCTCCCAAGCGGATTACAATGAGCAGTTCTTC
NA,14,TRBJ1-3,NA,TRBV29-1,CSAWTSELGNTIYF,TGCAGCGCTTGGACATCGGAGCTTGGAAACACCATATATTTT
NA,14,TRBJ2-2,TRBD2,TRBV15,CATHGGRSTGELFF,TGTGCCACCCATGGCGGGAGGAGCACCGGGGAGCTGTTTTTT
few,14,TRBJ2-3,TRBD1,TRBV5-1,CASSWDRGRDTQYF,TGCGCCAGCAGCTGGGACAGGGGACGAGATACGCAGTATTTT
many,12,TRBJ2-3,NA,TRBV28,CASRQDVDTQYF,TGTGCCTCCCGCCAGGATGTGGATACGCAGTATTTT
few,16,TRBJ2-7,TRBD2,TRBV7-9,CASSARLAGGRDEQYF,TGTGCCAGCAGCGCGAGACTAGCGGGAGGGCGGGACGAGCAGTACTTC
NA,14,TRBJ2-2,TRBD2,TRBV19,CASSILAGVGELFF,TGTGCCAGTAGTATACTAGCGGGGGTCGGGGAGCTGTTTTTT
once,11,TRBJ2-1,NA,TRBV19,CASSNTLAQFF,TGTGCCAGTAGTAACACACTAGCGCAGTTCTTC
NA,13,TRBJ2-1,NA,TRBV5-1,CASSLAYGNEQFF,TGCGCCAGCAGCTTGGCTTACGGGAATGAGCAGTTCTTC
many,16,TRBJ2-5,NA,TRBV28,CASSFPRQGGQETQYF,TGTGCCAGCAGTTTCCCTCGACAGGGAGGCCAAGAGACCCAGTACTTC
few,18,TRBJ2-1,TRBD2,TRBV14,CASSQEGAIAGVYNEQFF,TGTGCCAGCAGCCAAGAGGGCGCCATAGCGGGAGTTTACAATGAGCAGTTCTTC
many,12,TRBJ2-1,NA,TRBV6-2/TRBV6-3,CASSYSYIGQFF,TGTGCCAGCAGTTACTCTTACATCGGGCAGTTCTTC
NA,14,TRBJ2-4,NA,TRBV10-3,CAIGSVSAKNIQYF,TGTGCCATCGGGTCGGTGTCAGCCAAAAACATTCAGTACTTC
few,11,TRBJ2-7,NA,TRBV29-1,CSVGRDYEQYF,TGCAGCGTGGGCAGGGACTACGAGCAGTACTTC
many,14,TRBJ1-1,NA,TRBV24-1,CATSDSDRRYEAFF,TGTGCCACCAGTGACTCTGACAGGAGGTATGAAGCTTTCTTT
NA,15,TRBJ2-2,NA,TRBV19,CASSIGQDNTGELFF,TGTGCCAGTAGTATAGGCCAGGATAACACCGGGGAGCTGTTTTTT
many,13,TRBJ1-6,NA,TRBV15,CATSRAMDSPLHF,TGTGCCACCAGCAGAGCGATGGACTCACCCCTCCACTTT